These 18 T cell receptor beta chains were all obtained from the same sample, sequenced in a study of T cell repertoires in cytomegalovirus infection. MiXCR, applied by TCRdb to the reads, yields one record per CDR3 protein. The sample records approximately 750,000 distinct CDR3 sequences, approximately 40% being singletons. Sequencing was performed on PBMCs. The receptors originated from a human donor in good health (CMV status not recorded). Some clones in this sample may be carry-over from other donors' samples.

This chain connects TRBV11-2 to TRBJ2-5, with D perhaps TRBD1 (6 bases). The ends were cut back, 5 bases at V and 5 bases at J, with 27 bases in the middle. The CDR3 consists of 18 residues. CDR1 SGHAT and CDR2 FQNNGV come from the germline V gene. The CDR3 nucleotides are TGTGCCAGCAGCCCGAACACCCCCAACAGGGCGCCAAGGGAGACCCAGTACTTC. As protein: CASSPNTPNRAPRETQYF.

As to this clonotype: A single base separates this from a much larger clone, so it may be a read error. CDR3 residues: CASSGRDRVADTQYF. The CDR3 DNA sequence: TGTGCCAGCAGCGGCAGGGACAGAGTTGCAGATACGCAGTATTTT. The rearrangement uses TRBV7-6 and TRBJ2-3; 7 nucleotides match TRBD1. J gave up 4 bases and V 5 bases, and 9 bases lay outside the gene matches. CDR1 and CDR2 (germline): SGHVS, FNYEAQ. The CDR3 is 15 residues long.

This clonotype was seen a handful of times. V and J are TRBV12-3 or TRBV12-4 and TRBJ1-5; TRBD1 aligns across 8 bases. The CDR3 extends over 15 amino acids. The trim removed 5 bases at V and 4 bases at J, leaving 7 bases unmatched. CDR3 DNA: TGTGCCAGCAGTGCTCCGGGACAGGATAATCAGCCCCAGCATTTT. Translated: CASSAPGQDNQPQHF.

The rearrangement joins TRBV28 to TRBJ1-1; D is undetermined. Per germline, CDR1 MDHEN and CDR2 SYDVKM. The length of the CDR3 is 16 residues. Trimming took off 2 bases at V and 5 bases at J, with 18 bases between the two ends. The CDR3 loop reads CASSLTGEGVKTEAFF. The CDR3 DNA reads TGTGCCAGCAGTTTAACGGGCGAGGGTGTAAAGACTGAAGCTTTCTTT.

As concerns this clonotype: One end of the junction fails to match germline, which may point to a read error. V is TRBV4-2 and J is TRBJ1-1; no reliable D call. Germline V gene lookup returns CDR1 LGHNA and CDR2 YNFKEQ. The CDR3 is 16 amino acids. The CDR3 nucleotides are TGTGCCAGCAGCCAAGGGTCGGGAGCTACTTACACTGAAGCTTGCTTT. Translating it yields CASSQGSGATYTEACF.

This clonotype turned up a few times. This chain connects TRBV9 to TRBJ2-1; 10 bases line up with TRBD2. Per germline, CDR1 SGDLS and CDR2 YYNGEE. Losses at the gene ends were 3 bases for V and 7 bases for J; bases not matched to a gene: 7. The CDR3 length is 15 residues. CDR3 loop: CASSGSGGAYNEQFF. Written as DNA, the CDR3 is TGTGCCAGCAGCGGAAGCGGGGGGGCGTATAATGAGCAGTTCTTC.

This clonotype showed up just a few times. The V gene is TRBV19, the J gene TRBJ1-4; TRBD1 might be the D (6 bases). Germline lookup yields CDR1 LNHDA and CDR2 SQIVND (reference sequence). The CDR3 has 15 amino acids. Trimming removed 3 bases at V and 0 bases at J, with 8 bases between. The CDR3 here is CASSMGTTTNEKLFF. CDR3 DNA sequence: TGTGCCAGTAGTATGGGGACAACAACTAATGAAAAACTGTTTTTT.

This clonotype was detected many times. The chain is built from TRBV7-2 and TRBJ1-6, with a possible D match to TRBD1 (6 bases). V lost 5 bases and J 7 bases, leaving 18 bases between the germline ends. The CDR3 runs 16 residues. Looked up from germline, CDR1 is SGHTA and CDR2 is FQGNSA. CDR3 sequence reads: CASSRERTALNSPLHF. The DNA for the CDR3 is TGTGCCAGCAGCCGAGAAAGGACAGCCCTCAATTCACCCCTCCACTTT.

This clonotype turned up a few times. The chain couples TRBV28 to TRBJ2-2; D is perhaps TRBD2 (5 bases). The CDR3 totals 14 residues. Germline-derived CDR1 and CDR2 are MDHEN and SYDVKM. The V and J ends lost 7 bases and 3 bases respectively, with 12 bases between them. The CDR3 is CASTLVGDTGELFF. CDR3 bases: TGTGCCAGCACCCTAGTCGGGGACACCGGGGAGCTGTTTTTT.

This clonotype appeared a few times. The chain uses TRBV10-3 and TRBJ2-7; no definite D call. CDR1 is ENHRY, CDR2 SYGVKD, per germline. The V end was cut by 6 bases, the J end by 2 bases, with 14 bases between. The CDR3 length is 14 residues. The CDR3 loop reads CAIRTYVRPYEQYF. The CDR3 DNA follows: TGTGCCATCAGGACCTACGTCAGACCCTACGAGCAGTACTTC.

Remarks on this clonotype: The junction does not match germline at one end; this may be a read error. This chain connects TRBV4-2 to TRBJ1-2; D unclear. The CDR3 is 15 amino acids. The germline CDR1 and CDR2 sequences are LGHNA and YNFKEQ. CDR3 bases: TGTGCCAGCAGCCAAGTCCGGCCAGCAAGCTATGACTACACCTTC. Encoded protein: CASSQVRPASYDYTF.

The V and J genes are TRBV7-9 and TRBJ1-2, with D unclear. The CDR3 is 14 residues long. The ends were cut back, 1 base at V and 6 bases at J, with 12 bases in the middle. Germline values: CDR1 SEHNR, CDR2 FQNEAQ (reference sequence). The CDR3 coding sequence is TGTGCCAGCAGCTTAGGGGCAGCCTCGCATGGCTACACCTTC. Its protein product is CASSLGAASHGYTF.

This clonotype was observed a few times. The CDR3 DNA follows: TGTGCCAGCAGCTCGGGGACCCAAGCTTTCTTT. Its translation: CASSSGTQAFF. J is TRBJ1-1 and V is TRBV7-9, with D tentatively TRBD1 (5 bases). This CDR3 comprises 11 residues. Trimming cost V 4 bases and J 9 bases, with 9 bases left between them. Germline CDR1 SEHNR, CDR2 FQNEAQ (reference sequence).

This clonotype has only one observation. V is TRBV3-1 and J is TRBJ1-2, with 7 bases matching TRBD1. This CDR3 has 15 residues. V trimming: 9 bases; J trimming: 1 base; junction bases outside the gene matches: 11. Germline CDR1 reads LGHDT; CDR2 reads YNNKEL (reference sequence). CDR3 DNA sequence: TGTGCCAGTGCCCGGGACAGCGGCTTTAACTATGGCTACACCTTC. Translating gives CASARDSGFNYGYTF.

This clonotype has ten or more counts. The genes are TRBV7-6 and TRBJ1-1; D is undetermined. The CDR3 runs 16 residues. Trimming took off 3 bases at V and 1 base at J, with 15 bases between the two ends. Germline CDR1 is SGHVS and CDR2 is FNYEAQ. The CDR3 protein is CASSFSSVARNTEAFF. The CDR3 coding sequence is TGTGCCAGCAGCTTTTCTTCGGTTGCGAGGAACACTGAAGCTTTCTTT.

This rearrangement joins TRBV7-8 to TRBJ2-7; 12 bases are a match to TRBD2. Trimming removed 5 bases from V and 0 bases from J; junction bases left unmatched: 11. The germline V gene has CDR1 SGHVS and CDR2 FQNEAQ. The CDR3 is 18 residues long. The DNA of the CDR3 is TGTGCCAGCAGCGCCTTGACTAGCGGGGGACATAGCTCCTACGAGCAGTACTTC. It translates to CASSALTSGGHSSYEQYF.

The gene calls are TRBV6-1 and TRBJ1-1, with D possibly being TRBD1 (6 bases). CDR1 is MNHNS and CDR2 is SASEGT in the germline V gene. V was trimmed by 1 base and J by 0 bases, leaving 9 bases between them. This CDR3 is 15 amino acids long. CDR3 residues: CASSEEGGLNTEAFF. The CDR3 DNA sequence: TGTGCCAGCAGTGAAGAGGGGGGGCTGAACACTGAAGCTTTCTTT.

The chain has TRBV9 and TRBJ2-2; D remains ambiguous. Germline CDR1 is SGDLS and CDR2 is YYNGEE. The CDR3 is 14 amino acids. With 3 bases removed from V and 2 bases from J, the gap between germline ends came to 8 bases. The CDR3 loop is CASSAKINTGELFF. In DNA form, the CDR3 reads TGTGCCAGCAGCGCAAAGATTAACACCGGGGAGCTGTTTTTT. Full variable domain (missing parts from reference TRBV9 and TRBJ2-2): DSGVTQTPKHLITATGQRVTLRCSPRSGDLSVYWYQQSLDQGLQFLIQYYNGEERAKGNILERFSAQQFPDLHSELNLSSLELGDSALYFCASSAKINTGELFFGEGSRLTVL.